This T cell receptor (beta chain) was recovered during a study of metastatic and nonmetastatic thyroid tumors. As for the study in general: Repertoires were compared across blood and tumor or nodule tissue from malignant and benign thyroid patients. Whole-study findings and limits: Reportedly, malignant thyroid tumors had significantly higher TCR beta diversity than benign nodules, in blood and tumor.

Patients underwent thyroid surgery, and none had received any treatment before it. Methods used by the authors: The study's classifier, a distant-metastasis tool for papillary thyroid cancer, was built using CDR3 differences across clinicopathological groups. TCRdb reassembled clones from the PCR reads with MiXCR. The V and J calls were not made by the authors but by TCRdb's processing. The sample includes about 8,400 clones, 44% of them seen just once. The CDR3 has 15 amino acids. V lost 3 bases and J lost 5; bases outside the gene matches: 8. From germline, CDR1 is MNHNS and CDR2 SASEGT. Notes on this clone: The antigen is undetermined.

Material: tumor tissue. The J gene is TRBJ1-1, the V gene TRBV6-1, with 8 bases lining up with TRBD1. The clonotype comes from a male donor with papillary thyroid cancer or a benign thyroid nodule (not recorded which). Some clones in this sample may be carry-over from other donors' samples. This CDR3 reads CASSESPGQVTEAFF. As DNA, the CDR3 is TGTGCCAGCAGTGAGTCCCCGGGACAGGTTACTGAAGCTTTCTTT.